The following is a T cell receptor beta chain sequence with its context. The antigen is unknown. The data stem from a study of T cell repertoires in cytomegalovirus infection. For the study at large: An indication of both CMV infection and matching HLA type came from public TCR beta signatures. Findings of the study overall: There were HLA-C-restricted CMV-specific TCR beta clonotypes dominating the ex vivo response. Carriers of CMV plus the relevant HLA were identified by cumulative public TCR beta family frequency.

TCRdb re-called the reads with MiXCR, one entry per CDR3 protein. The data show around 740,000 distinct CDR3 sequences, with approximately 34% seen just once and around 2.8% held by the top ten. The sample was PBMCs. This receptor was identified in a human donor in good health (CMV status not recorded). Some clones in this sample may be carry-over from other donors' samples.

CDR3 region: CASSQKRGENKVNTEAFF. CDR3 bases: TGTGCCAGCAGCCAGAAGCGGGGGGAAAACAAAGTGAACACTGAAGCTTTCTTT. The chain has TRBV7-9 and TRBJ1-1; D is possibly TRBD1 (5 bases). V dropped 5 bases and J dropped 0 bases, with 22 bases sitting between them. CDR3 length equals 18 residues. Looked up from germline, CDR1 is SEHNR and CDR2 is FQNEAQ (reference sequence).